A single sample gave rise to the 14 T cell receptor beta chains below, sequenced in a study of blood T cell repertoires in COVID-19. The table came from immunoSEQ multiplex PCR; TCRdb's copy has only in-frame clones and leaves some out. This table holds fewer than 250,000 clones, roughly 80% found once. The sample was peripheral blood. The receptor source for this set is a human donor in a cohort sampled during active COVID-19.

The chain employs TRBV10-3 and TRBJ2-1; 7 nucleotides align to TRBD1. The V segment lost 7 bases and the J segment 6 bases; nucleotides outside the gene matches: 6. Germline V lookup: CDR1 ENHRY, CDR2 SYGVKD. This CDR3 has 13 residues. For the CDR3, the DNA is TGTGCCATCAACAGGGGATTGGTCAATGAGCAGTTCTTC. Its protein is CAINRGLVNEQFF.

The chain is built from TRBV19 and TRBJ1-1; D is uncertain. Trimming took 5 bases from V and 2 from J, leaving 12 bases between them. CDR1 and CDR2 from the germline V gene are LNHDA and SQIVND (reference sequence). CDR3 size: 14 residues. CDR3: CASSFRYRNTEAFF. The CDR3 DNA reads TGTGCCAGTAGTTTTAGATACAGAAACACTGAAGCTTTCTTT.

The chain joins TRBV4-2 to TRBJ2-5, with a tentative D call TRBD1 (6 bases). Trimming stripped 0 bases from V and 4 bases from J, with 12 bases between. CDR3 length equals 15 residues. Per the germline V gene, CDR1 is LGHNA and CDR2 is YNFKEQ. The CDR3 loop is CASSQDYRVGETQYF. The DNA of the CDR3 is TGTGCCAGCAGCCAAGACTACAGGGTAGGAGAGACCCAGTACTTC.

In DNA form, the CDR3 reads TGTGCCTGGAGTAGAACTAGATACTACAATGAGCAGTTCTTC. Protein sequence: CAWSRTRYYNEQFF. V usage is TRBV30 and J usage is TRBJ2-1, with TRBD2 as a possible D gene (5 bases). Trimming took 2 bases from V and 3 from J, leaving 11 bases between them. Germline V gene data show CDR1 as GTSNPN and CDR2 as SVGIG (reference sequence). The CDR3 covers 14 residues. The entire variable domain, with the rest obtained from reference TRBV30 and TRBJ2-1, is as follows: SQTIHQWPATLVQPVGSPLSLECTVEGTSNPNLYWYRQAAGRGLQLLFYSVGIGQISSEVPQNLSASRPQDRQFILSSKKLLLSDSGFYLCAWSRTRYYNEQFFGPGTRLTVL.

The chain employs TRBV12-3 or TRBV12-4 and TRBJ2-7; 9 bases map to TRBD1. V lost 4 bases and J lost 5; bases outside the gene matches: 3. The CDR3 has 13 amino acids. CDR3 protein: CASSSRTGDEQYV. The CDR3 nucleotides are TGTGCCAGCAGTTCTCGGACAGGGGACGAGCAGTACGTC.

The CDR3 loop reads CASSLLAGSVDTQYF. In nucleotides, the CDR3 is TGTGCCAGCAGCCTTCTAGCGGGATCAGTAGATACGCAGTATTTT. J is TRBJ2-3 and V is TRBV3-1 (or the pseudogene TRBV3-2), with TRBD2 matching over 9 bases. The germline V gene has CDR1 LGHDT and CDR2 YNNKEL (reference sequence). J gave up 5 bases and V 4 bases, and 7 bases lay outside the gene matches. The CDR3 is made up of 15 amino acids.

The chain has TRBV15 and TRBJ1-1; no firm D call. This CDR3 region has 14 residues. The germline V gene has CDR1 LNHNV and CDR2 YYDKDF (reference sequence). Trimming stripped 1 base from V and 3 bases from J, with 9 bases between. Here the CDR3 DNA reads TGTGCCACCAGCAGAGCCCAGGTTTACACTGAAGCTTTCTTT. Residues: CATSRAQVYTEAFF.

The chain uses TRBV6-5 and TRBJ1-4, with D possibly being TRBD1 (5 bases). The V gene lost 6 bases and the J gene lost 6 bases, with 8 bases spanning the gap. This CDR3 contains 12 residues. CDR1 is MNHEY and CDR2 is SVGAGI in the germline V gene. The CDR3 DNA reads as TGTGCCAGCAGAATAGGGGATGAAAAACTGTTTTTT. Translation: CASRIGDEKLFF.

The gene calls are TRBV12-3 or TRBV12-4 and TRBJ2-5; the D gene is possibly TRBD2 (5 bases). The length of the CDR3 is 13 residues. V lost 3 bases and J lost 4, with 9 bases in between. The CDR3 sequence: CASSFAEGETQYF. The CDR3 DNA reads TGTGCCAGCAGTTTTGCTGAGGGAGAGACCCAGTACTTC.

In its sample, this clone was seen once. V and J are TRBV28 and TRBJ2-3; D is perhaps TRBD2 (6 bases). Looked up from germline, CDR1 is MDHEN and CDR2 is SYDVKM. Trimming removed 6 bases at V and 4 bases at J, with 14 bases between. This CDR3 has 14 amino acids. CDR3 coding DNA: TGTGCCAGCAGCTGGGGGAGGAACGCAGATACGCAGTATTTT. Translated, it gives CASSWGRNADTQYF.

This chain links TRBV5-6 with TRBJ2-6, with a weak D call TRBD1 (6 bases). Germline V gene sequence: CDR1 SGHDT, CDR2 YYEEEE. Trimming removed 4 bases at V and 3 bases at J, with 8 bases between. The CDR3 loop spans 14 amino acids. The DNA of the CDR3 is TGTGCCAGCAGCAGGACAGATGGGGCCAACGTCCTGACTTTC. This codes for CASSRTDGANVLTF.

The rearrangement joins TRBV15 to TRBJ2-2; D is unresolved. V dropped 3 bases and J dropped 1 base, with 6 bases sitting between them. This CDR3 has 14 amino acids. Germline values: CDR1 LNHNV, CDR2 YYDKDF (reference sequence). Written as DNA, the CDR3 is TGTGCCACCAGCAGGTCGGGGAACACCGGGGAGCTGTTTTTT. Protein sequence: CATSRSGNTGELFF.

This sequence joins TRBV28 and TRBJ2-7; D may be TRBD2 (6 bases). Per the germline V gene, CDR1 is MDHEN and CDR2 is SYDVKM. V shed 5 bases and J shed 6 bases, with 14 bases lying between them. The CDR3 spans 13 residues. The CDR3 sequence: CASSRRGRGEQYF. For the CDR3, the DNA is TGTGCCAGCAGTCGGCGGGGTCGGGGCGAGCAGTACTTC. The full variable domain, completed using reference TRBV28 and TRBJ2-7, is DVKVTQSSRYLVKRTGEKVFLECVQDMDHENMFWYRQDPGLGLRLIYFSYDVKMKEKGDIPEGYSVSREKKERFSLILESASTNQTSMYLCASSRRGRGEQYFGPGTRLTVT.

CDR3 residues: CASSFVGPGGPFLTGELFF. CDR3 bases: TGCGCCAGCAGCTTCGTTGGTCCAGGGGGCCCCTTTTTGACCGGGGAGCTGTTTTTT. The chain recombines TRBV5-1 with TRBJ2-2; 8 bases are shared with TRBD1. Germline loops: CDR1 SGHRS, CDR2 YFSETQ. J gave up 5 bases and V 2 bases, and 17 bases lay outside the gene matches. The CDR3 length is 19 residues.